Presented here are 6 T cell receptor beta chains from one specimen sequenced in a study of cytotoxic CD8 clonotypes in ibrutinib-treated CLL. Sequencing used immunoSEQ multiplex PCR; TCRdb keeps in-frame clones, though not all of them. The sample contains 190,000 or so clones, approximately 68% of which appear only once. This specimen consisted of PBMCs, obtained after 24 months of ibrutinib treatment. The receptors were sampled from a human donor with chronic lymphocytic leukemia.

The rearrangement uses TRBV30 and TRBJ1-2, with 7 bases that match TRBD1. This CDR3 is 14 amino acids long. The V gene's germline CDR1 is GTSNPN and CDR2 SVGIG (reference sequence). J lost 7 bases, V lost 0 bases, and 8 bases had no gene match. CDR3 sequence: CAWSVGTVIGGYTF. The DNA of the CDR3 is TGTGCCTGGAGTGTAGGGACAGTCATTGGTGGCTACACCTTC.

The genes are TRBV25-1 and TRBJ2-3; 11 bases map to TRBD1. In germline, CDR1 is MGHDK, CDR2 SYGVNS. V was clipped by 4 bases and J by 6 bases; unmatched bases: 6. The CDR3 length is 15 residues. The CDR3 is CASSALDRGRDTQYF. The CDR3 DNA follows: TGTGCCAGCAGTGCCCTGGACAGGGGGCGCGATACGCAGTATTTT.

V is TRBV9 and J is TRBJ2-1, with TRBD2 matching 10 bases. The CDR3 length is 16 residues. J gave up 6 bases and V 1 base, and 7 bases lay outside the gene matches. The germline V gene has CDR1 SGDLS and CDR2 YYNGEE. The chain's CDR3 is CASSVSIGTSVNEQFF. The CDR3 region has the DNA TGTGCCAGCAGCGTATCGATCGGGACTAGCGTCAATGAGCAGTTCTTC. Full variable domain (missing parts from reference TRBV9 and TRBJ2-1): DSGVTQTPKHLITATGQRVTLRCSPRSGDLSVYWYQQSLDQGLQFLIQYYNGEERAKGNILERFSAQQFPDLHSELNLSSLELGDSALYFCASSVSIGTSVNEQFFGPGTRLTVL.

The rearrangement links TRBV7-9 to TRBJ2-5; D may correspond to TRBD1 or TRBD2 (6 bases each). From germline, CDR1 is SEHNR and CDR2 FQNEAQ (reference sequence). The CDR3 is 15 residues long. Trimming took 4 bases from V and 7 from J, leaving 19 bases between them. The CDR3 here is CASSSTLVRGGTQYF. In DNA form, the CDR3 reads TGTGCCAGCAGCTCAACCTTAGTCAGGGGAGGGACCCAGTACTTC.

This rearrangement joins TRBV28 to TRBJ2-2, with 8 bases identical to TRBD1. V was pared by 6 bases and J by 4 bases, with 16 bases of the junction left unmatched. The length of the CDR3 is 18 residues. Germline V CDR1 and CDR2: MDHEN, SYDVKM. CDR3 in DNA: TGTGCCAGCAGCCGGGACAGGACCAAAAGGGGAAGCACCGGGGAGCTGTTTTTT. Residues: CASSRDRTKRGSTGELFF.

The chain joins TRBV5-4 to TRBJ2-7; D call uncertain. Trimming cost V 4 bases and J 0 bases, with 11 bases left between them. This CDR3 has 14 amino acids. Germline CDR1 and CDR2: SGHNT and YYREEE (reference sequence). The CDR3 loop reads CASSPQTDSYEQYF. CDR3 DNA: TGTGCCAGCAGCCCCCAGACGGACTCCTACGAGCAGTACTTC. The full variable domain, in which reference TRBV5-4 and TRBJ2-7 provide the parts outside the CDR3, is ETGVTQSPTHLIKTRGQQVTLRCSSQSGHNTVSWYQQALGQGPQFIFQYYREEENGRGNFPPRFSGLQFPNYSSELNVNALELDDSALYLCASSPQTDSYEQYFGPGTRLTVT.